This record covers a single TCR beta chain. The target antigen is unknown. Genomic DNA acted as the template from which TCR beta VDJ combination and CDR3 sequence profiling were carried out. Via MiXCR, TCRdb re-called the reads, giving one row per CDR3 protein. The data contain approximately 380,000 distinct CDR3 sequences, 55% to 75% of them seen just once; the ten biggest clones take up less than 4%. With 5 bases removed from V and 7 bases from J, the gap between germline ends came to 14 bases. The CDR3 extends over 13 amino acids. Germline-derived CDR1 and CDR2 are LNHDA and SQIVND (reference sequence). This entry is derived from a study of CD8+CD57+ T cells in acquired aplastic anemia. Looking at the study overall: DNA from sorted CD4+ and CD8+ cells averaged around 3 ug.

Study conclusions and caveats: Overlap between patients and controls comprised almost 30 CD8+ CDR3 sequences.

Input material: sorted CD4+, CD8+, or CD8+CD57+ T cells (not recorded which) from PBMCs. The TCR originated in a human donor in good health, serving as a control. The genes are TRBV19 and TRBJ1-2; possibly TRBD1 for D (6 bases). The CDR3 here is CASSEQGGVGYTF. As DNA, the CDR3 is TGTGCCAGTAGTGAACAGGGTGGGGTTGGCTACACCTTC. Supplemented by reference TRBV19 and TRBJ1-2, the full variable domain reads DGGITQSPKYLFRKEGQNVTLSCEQNLNHDAMYWYRQDPGQGLRLIYYSQIVNDFQKGDIAEGYSVSREKKESFPLTVTSAQKNPTAFYLCASSEQGGVGYTFGSGTRLTVV.